Sequencing of this T cell receptor (beta chain) was carried out in a study of T cell responses to AZD1222 COVID-19 vaccine. The CDR3 is 13 residues long. Deletions cut 4 bases from V and 5 bases from J, with 11 bases between. Germline V gives CDR1 SEHNR, CDR2 FQNEAQ (reference sequence). Measured with immunoSEQ multiplex PCR; TCRdb has only the in-frame clones, and not every one. The table has 120,000 or so clones, about 90% seen once; the top ten hold approximately 9.2%. This clone was seen more than once but under ten times. The chain combines TRBV7-9 with TRBJ1-2; the D is unclear. The TCR sequence derives from an adult in good health. Material: peripheral blood, obtained on day 0 of AZD1222 vaccination. The CDR3 protein is CASSWNSLYGYTF. The CDR3 DNA follows: TGTGCCAGCAGCTGGAACAGTCTGTATGGCTACACCTTC.